The 31 T cell receptor beta chains in this list originate from one sample, sequenced in a study of T-cell reconstitution after alpha-beta-depleted transplantation in children. Unique molecular identifiers featured in how the TCRbeta library was prepared. TCRdb ran MiXCR on the PCR reads and lists one entry per CDR3 protein. The sample contains some 350,000 distinct CDR3 sequences, 15% to 20% of which appear only once. Source: PBMCs, mostly from graft donor cells, taken 360 days after TCRalphabeta/CD19-depleted stem cell transplant. The receptor set was obtained from a male patient between 2 and 15 years old who had a stem cell transplant for acute lymphoblastic leukemia, so the T cells may come from the graft donor.

This clonotype was observed many times. V gene TRBV12-3 or TRBV12-4 combines with J gene TRBJ1-4; 8 nucleotides align to TRBD1. The CDR3 runs 16 residues. With 3 bases clipped from V and 10 bases from J, the junction kept 13 bases outside the gene matches. CDR3 loop: CASSFNVGQGEGKLFF. DNA for the CDR3: TGTGCCAGCAGTTTTAACGTAGGACAGGGTGAAGGAAAACTGTTTTTT.

The chain joins TRBV4-3 to TRBJ2-3; D remains ambiguous. The CDR3 totals 15 residues. The ends were cut back, 5 bases at V and 2 bases at J, with 14 bases in the middle. Looked up from germline, CDR1 is LGHNA and CDR2 is YSLEER. This CDR3 reads CASSAGSLLTDTQYF. The DNA of the CDR3 is TGCGCCAGCAGCGCCGGGTCCCTCCTCACAGATACGCAGTATTTT.

This clonotype was seen repeatedly, ten times or more. The rearrangement uses TRBV7-2 and TRBJ2-5; D might be TRBD1 (5 bases). The CDR3 length is 18 residues. From germline, CDR1 is SGHTA and CDR2 FQGNSA. V lost 0 bases and J lost 0, with 17 bases in between. CDR3 nucleotides: TGTGCCAGCAGCTTAGCGCTAAAACAGGTTATGTACCAAGAGACCCAGTACTTC. Translation: CASSLALKQVMYQETQYF. The full variable domain, in which reference TRBV7-2 and TRBJ2-5 provide the parts outside the CDR3, is GAGVSQSPSNKVTEKGKDVELRCDPISGHTALYWYRQSLGQGLEFLIYFQGNSAPDKSGLPSDRFSAERTGGSVSTLTIQRTQQEDSAVYLCASSLALKQVMYQETQYFGPGTRLLVL.

The genes are TRBV7-2 and TRBJ1-1; possible D gene TRBD1, 5 bases. The length of the CDR3 is 13 residues. In germline, CDR1 is SGHTA, CDR2 FQGNSA. V lost 8 bases, J lost 0 bases, and 10 bases lay in between. CDR3 loop: CASLQAMNTEAFF. The DNA for the CDR3 is TGTGCCAGCTTACAGGCGATGAACACTGAAGCTTTCTTT.

In its sample, this clonotype was seen once. The V call is TRBV20-1, the J call TRBJ2-1; TRBD2 matches at 7 bases. Trimming cost V 5 bases and J 8 bases; bases outside gene matches: 9. CDR3 size: 13 residues. The germline V gene encodes CDR1 DFQATT and CDR2 SNEGSKA (reference sequence). CDR3 region: CSAGGGGPHEQFF. CDR3 DNA: TGCAGTGCTGGGGGGGGAGGACCCCATGAGCAGTTCTTC.

The CDR3 protein is CASSQEGGQGDTQYF. The CDR3 DNA follows: TGCGCCAGCAGCCAAGAAGGAGGGCAAGGAGATACGCAGTATTTT. The V call is TRBV4-1, the J call TRBJ2-3; possibly TRBD2 for D (6 bases). CDR3 length equals 15 residues. CDR1 and CDR2 (germline): MGHRA, YSYEKL. V lost 0 bases, J lost 5 bases, and 12 bases lay in between.

The rearrangement joins TRBV12-3 or TRBV12-4 to TRBJ2-1, with 7 positions matching TRBD1. The CDR3 has 14 residues. Unmatched junction bases numbered 10, after V lost 7 bases and J lost 7 bases. CDR3 residues: CASTQGVAWNEQFF. As DNA, the CDR3 is TGTGCCAGCACGCAGGGGGTGGCCTGGAATGAGCAGTTCTTC.

At least ten counts were recorded for this clonotype. The rearrangement joins TRBV7-6 to TRBJ2-5, with 7 bases aligning to TRBD1. From germline, CDR1 is SGHVS and CDR2 FNYEAQ. V lost 6 bases, J lost 3 bases, and 7 bases stayed unmatched. The CDR3 consists of 14 residues. Here the CDR3 reads CASSRMTGKETQYF. The CDR3 bases are TGTGCCAGCAGTCGTATGACAGGGAAAGAGACCCAGTACTTC.

This clonotype was recorded a few times. The chain has TRBV5-5 and TRBJ2-2, with D possibly TRBD1 on 5 matching bases. This CDR3 spans 15 amino acids. The ends were cut back, 4 bases at V and 1 base at J, with 11 bases in the middle. The V gene's germline CDR1 is SGHKS and CDR2 YYEKEE (reference sequence). CDR3 sequence reads: CASSPLGRNTGELFF. Written as DNA, the CDR3 is TGTGCCAGCAGCCCCTTGGGGCGGAACACCGGGGAGCTGTTTTTT.

V gene TRBV4-1 combines with J gene TRBJ2-1; no firm D call. CDR1 and CDR2 from the germline V gene are MGHRA and YSYEKL. This CDR3 contains 14 residues. The V gene lost 1 base and the J gene lost 7 bases, with 11 bases spanning the gap. The CDR3 region is CASSQALVPNEQFF. The DNA of the CDR3 is TGCGCCAGCAGCCAAGCCCTTGTCCCGAATGAGCAGTTCTTC.

This sequence joins TRBV5-4 and TRBJ2-3; tentatively, D is TRBD1 or TRBD2 (5 bases each). The V end was cut by 3 bases, the J end by 3 bases, with 11 bases between. The CDR3 consists of 14 residues. CDR1 and CDR2 (germline): SGHNT, YYREEE (reference sequence). CDR3 DNA: TGTGCCAGCAGCTCTGAAGGGACGACAGATACGCAGTATTTT. Its protein product is CASSSEGTTDTQYF.

This clonotype was recorded many times. The chain recombines TRBV12-3 or TRBV12-4 with TRBJ1-1; 7 positions match TRBD1. The CDR3 runs to 13 residues. V gave up 2 bases and J gave up 3 bases; unmatched junction bases: 0. The CDR3, as DNA: TGTGCCAGCAGTTTAACAGGGGACACTGAAGCTTTCTTT. It encodes CASSLTGDTEAFF.

The rearrangement joins TRBV27 to TRBJ2-1, with 10 bases that match TRBD2. There are 15 residues in the CDR3. CDR1 is MNHEY and CDR2 is SMNVEV in the germline V gene (reference sequence). The ends lost 5 bases at V and 7 bases at J; junction bases unmatched: 8. As DNA, the CDR3 is TGTGCCAGCAGTCGCCTAGCGGGAGTGAGTAATGAGCAGTTCTTC. Its translation is CASSRLAGVSNEQFF.

The chain has TRBV28 and TRBJ1-5; tentative D call: TRBD1 (6 bases). The germline V gene has CDR1 MDHEN and CDR2 SYDVKM. The V end lost 2 bases, the J end lost 0 bases, and 20 bases lay between the germline ends. This CDR3 has 19 residues. CDR3 region: CASSLTSVRGLYSNQPQHF. CDR3 in DNA: TGTGCCAGCAGTTTAACTTCGGTCAGGGGCCTTTATAGCAATCAGCCCCAGCATTTT. The full variable domain, rest sourced from reference TRBV28 and TRBJ1-5, is DVKVTQSSRYLVKRTGEKVFLECVQDMDHENMFWYRQDPGLGLRLIYFSYDVKMKEKGDIPEGYSVSREKKERFSLILESASTNQTSMYLCASSLTSVRGLYSNQPQHFGDGTRLSIL.

The V call is TRBV6-1, the J call TRBJ2-2, with TRBD1 matching 7 bases. This CDR3 is 14 amino acids long. Trimming cost V 9 bases and J 3 bases; bases outside gene matches: 7. From germline, CDR1 is MNHNS and CDR2 SASEGT. The CDR3 region has the DNA TGTGCCAGAGAGGGACAGCAGGACACCGGGGAGCTGTTTTTT. Protein sequence: CAREGQQDTGELFF.

The CDR3: CASSHPQREGNEQYF. The CDR3, as DNA: TGTGCCAGCAGTCATCCCCAGCGGGAGGGAAACGAGCAGTACTTC. The gene calls are TRBV3-1 and TRBJ2-7; TRBD2 matches 10 bases. The CDR3 loop spans 15 amino acids. J was trimmed by 5 bases and V by 6 bases; bases with no gene match: 10. CDR1 is LGHDT and CDR2 is YNNKEL in the germline V gene (reference sequence).

This chain links TRBV5-6 with TRBJ1-5; D possibly corresponds to TRBD1 (5 bases). The germline V gene has CDR1 SGHDT and CDR2 YYEEEE. Trimming removed 1 base from V and 2 bases from J, with 10 bases in between. The CDR3 is 15 residues long. CDR3 in amino acids: CASSLTGRGNQPQHF. The CDR3, as DNA: TGTGCCAGCAGCTTGACAGGTCGGGGCAATCAGCCCCAGCATTTT. Full variable domain (outside the CDR3, taken from reference TRBV5-6 and TRBJ1-5): DAGVTQSPTHLIKTRGQQVTLRCSPKSGHDTVSWYQQALGQGPQFIFQYYEEEERQRGNFPDRFSGHQFPNYSSELNVNALLLGDSALYLCASSLTGRGNQPQHFGDGTRLSIL.

Only a few counts were recorded for this clonotype. The chain uses TRBV5-6 and TRBJ1-2; D may be TRBD1 (5 bases). Germline V lookup: CDR1 SGHDT, CDR2 YYEEEE. V lost 2 bases to trimming and J lost 5 bases, with 19 bases between them. The CDR3 spans 16 residues. The CDR3 DNA sequence: TGTGCCAGCAGCTTTGCCGACAGCCGAATGCGGTATGGCTACACCTTC. Amino acid sequence: CASSFADSRMRYGYTF.

This clonotype was detected a few times. This rearrangement joins TRBV6-2 or TRBV6-3 to TRBJ2-1, with TRBD1 matching over 8 bases. CDR1 and CDR2 from the germline V gene are MNHEY and SVGEGT. The ends lost 4 bases at V and 1 base at J; junction bases unmatched: 3. This CDR3 has 15 residues. CDR3 sequence (DNA): TGTGCCAGCAGTTGGAACAGGGGGTCCTACAATGAGCAGTTCTTC. Protein: CASSWNRGSYNEQFF.

This clonotype was picked up a small number of times. The chain joins TRBV5-1 to TRBJ2-5; D is unclear. Germline loops: CDR1 SGHRS, CDR2 YFSETQ. The V gene lost 1 base and the J gene lost 0 bases, with 13 bases spanning the gap. The CDR3 is made up of 16 amino acids. CDR3 sequence: CASSLSAPINQETQYF. CDR3 bases: TGCGCCAGCAGCTTGAGCGCCCCGATCAACCAAGAGACCCAGTACTTC.

The rearrangement joins TRBV18 to TRBJ2-3; D ambiguous. The CDR3 contains 17 residues. V was shortened by 2 bases and J by 1 base, with 16 bases between the two germline ends. From germline, CDR1 is KGHSH and CDR2 LQKENI. This CDR3 reads CASSPFGPTSRTDTQYF. CDR3 DNA sequence: TGTGCCAGCTCACCATTTGGGCCCACCTCCCGCACAGATACGCAGTATTTT.

The chain is built from TRBV2 and TRBJ1-1; no clear D gene. Germline CDR1 reads SNHLY; CDR2 reads FYNNEI. V lost 2 bases and J lost 6, with 13 bases in between. CDR3 length: 14 residues. CDR3 protein: CASSERRPSAEAFF. For the CDR3, the DNA is TGTGCCAGCAGTGAAAGGCGCCCCTCCGCTGAAGCTTTCTTT.

The chain employs TRBV28 and TRBJ2-7; TRBD1 matches at 9 bases. Trimming cost V 2 bases and J 9 bases; bases outside gene matches: 8. This CDR3 is 14 amino acids long. Germline V gene data show CDR1 as MDHEN and CDR2 as SYDVKM. The CDR3 DNA is TGTGCCAGCAGTTTAGGGACAGGGCCTACCGGGCAGTACTTC. This sequence encodes CASSLGTGPTGQYF.

This clonotype was picked up a small number of times. The chain combines TRBV20-1 with TRBJ2-5, with unresolved D. This CDR3 has 12 amino acids. V lost 6 bases and J lost 4, with 12 bases in between. Germline CDR1 DFQATT, CDR2 SNEGSKA (reference sequence). CDR3 DNA: TGCAGTGCCCGCAGGCCGGGAGAGACCCAGTACTTC. Amino acids: CSARRPGETQYF.

This clonotype was observed a handful of times. V and J are TRBV20-1 and TRBJ2-7; D perhaps matches TRBD1 (6 bases). The germline gives CDR1 DFQATT, CDR2 SNEGSKA (reference sequence). CDR3 length: 12 residues. V was trimmed by 3 bases and J by 4 bases, leaving 10 bases between them. Here the CDR3 DNA reads TGCAGTGCTAGCGGCAGGGGATACGAGCAGTACTTC. This translates into CSASGRGYEQYF.

The chain carries TRBV10-3 and TRBJ2-2, with D unclear. Trimming removed 10 bases from V and 3 bases from J, with 12 bases in between. Germline-derived CDR1 and CDR2 are ENHRY and SYGVKD. This CDR3 has 13 amino acids. The CDR3, as DNA: TGTGCCACCAACGAGGCGTACACCGGGGAGCTGTTTTTT. Its translation: CATNEAYTGELFF.

The chain employs TRBV20-1 and TRBJ2-7, with a weak D call TRBD2 (7 bases). Germline CDR1 reads DFQATT; CDR2 reads SNEGSKA (reference sequence). V was clipped by 1 base and J by 2 bases, with 24 bases between them. This CDR3 is built from 18 residues. CDR3 sequence: CSARGPKVRGAYTYEQYF. CDR3 nucleotides: TGCAGTGCTAGAGGCCCCAAGGTTCGGGGGGCATACACCTACGAGCAGTACTTC.

The gene calls are TRBV7-2 and TRBJ2-7; D is undetermined. The CDR3 runs to 12 residues. The V end was cut by 5 bases, the J end by 2 bases, with 7 bases between. Germline V gives CDR1 SGHTA, CDR2 FQGNSA. CDR3 coding DNA: TGTGCCAGCAGCCACCCCGCCTACGAGCAGTACTTC. Its protein product is CASSHPAYEQYF.

In its sample, this clonotype was seen many times. The chain employs TRBV28 and TRBJ1-1; D is ambiguous. In germline, CDR1 is MDHEN, CDR2 SYDVKM. The CDR3 runs to 13 residues. V was clipped by 2 bases and J by 0 bases, with 4 bases between them. CDR3 protein: CASSLPMNTEAFF. CDR3 sequence (DNA): TGTGCCAGCAGTTTACCGATGAACACTGAAGCTTTCTTT.

The CDR3 spells CASAPTGSGHNEQFF. The CDR3, as DNA: TGTGCCAGCGCCCCGACAGGGTCGGGGCACAATGAGCAGTTCTTC. This chain joins TRBV9 and TRBJ2-1; 7 bases fit TRBD1. This CDR3 has 15 amino acids. After removal of 7 bases from V and 5 bases from J, the junction contained 12 bases not matched to a gene. Germline values: CDR1 SGDLS, CDR2 YYNGEE.

The chain is built from TRBV20-1 and TRBJ2-1, with D hard to call. V lost 2 bases, J lost 4 bases, and 12 bases lay in between. The germline V gene has CDR1 DFQATT and CDR2 SNEGSKA (reference sequence). The CDR3 has 14 residues. This chain's CDR3 is CSARRPSVYNEQFF. CDR3 nucleotide sequence: TGCAGTGCTAGAAGACCTTCGGTATACAATGAGCAGTTCTTC.